This T cell receptor (beta chain) was captured by sequencing in a study of neoadjuvant anti-PD-1 for oral cavity cancer. As for the study in general: Most patients had three to four biweekly doses of 3 mg/kg nivolumab before resection.

The CDR3 covers 16 residues. CDR1 is SGHRS and CDR2 is YFSETQ in the germline V gene. Trimming removed 0 bases from V and 1 base from J; junction bases left unmatched: 6. Time point noted: after neoadjuvant nivolumab, at surgical resection. Here immunoSEQ multiplex PCR was the method, and the copy in TCRdb shows in-frame clones only, minus some. Counted here are about 8,200 clones, 60% to 75% occurring once; the ten biggest clones make up less than 3.5%. The sequence was obtained from a person aged 40 to 85 with oral cavity squamous cell carcinoma. The chain recombines TRBV5-1 with TRBJ2-5; 7 bases are shared with TRBD2. Material: PBMCs, obtained after nivolumab (anti-PD-1) treatment. This chain's CDR3 is CASSLVGGGFQETQYF. The CDR3 DNA reads TGCGCCAGCAGCTTGGTAGGCGGGGGTTTCCAAGAGACCCAGTACTTC.